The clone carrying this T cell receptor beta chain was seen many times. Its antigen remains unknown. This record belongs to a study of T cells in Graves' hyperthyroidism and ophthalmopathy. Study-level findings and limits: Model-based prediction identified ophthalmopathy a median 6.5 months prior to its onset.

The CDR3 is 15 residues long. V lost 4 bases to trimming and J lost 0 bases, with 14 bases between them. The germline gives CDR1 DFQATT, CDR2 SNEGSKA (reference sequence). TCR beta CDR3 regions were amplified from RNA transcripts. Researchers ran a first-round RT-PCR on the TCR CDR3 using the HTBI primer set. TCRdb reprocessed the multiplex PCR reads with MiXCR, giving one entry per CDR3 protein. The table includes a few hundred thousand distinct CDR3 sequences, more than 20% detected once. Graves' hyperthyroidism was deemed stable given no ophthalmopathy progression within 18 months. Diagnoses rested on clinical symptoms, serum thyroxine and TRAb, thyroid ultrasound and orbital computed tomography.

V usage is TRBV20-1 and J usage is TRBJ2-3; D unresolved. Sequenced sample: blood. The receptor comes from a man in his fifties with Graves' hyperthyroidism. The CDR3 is CSATAWETSTDTQYF. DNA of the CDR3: TGCAGTGCTACAGCTTGGGAAACTAGCACAGATACGCAGTATTTT.